Below are 2 T cell receptor beta chains sequenced from a single sample in a study of T cells in Graves' hyperthyroidism and ophthalmopathy. Amplified TCR beta CDR3 regions derived from RNA transcripts. First-round RT-PCR of the TCR CDR3 relied on the HTBI primer set. In TCRdb, the multiplex PCR reads were re-called with MiXCR into one record per CDR3 protein. The sample has approximately 360,000 distinct CDR3 sequences, roughly 25% seen once. The specimen was blood. The receptors derive from a man over 45 with Graves' hyperthyroidism.

The rearrangement links TRBV30 to TRBJ1-2, with a weak D call TRBD1 (5 bases). CDR3 size: 14 residues. CDR1 is GTSNPN, CDR2 SVGIG, per germline (reference sequence). Trimming took 1 base from V and 2 from J, leaving 11 bases between them. The CDR3 nucleotides are TGTGCCTGGAGTGCGATGGGGGTGAACTATGGCTACACCTTC. It translates to CAWSAMGVNYGYTF.

A note on this clonotype: Compared with germline, one end of the junction differs, possibly owing to a read error. J is TRBJ2-1 and V is TRBV7-9, with 13 bases aligning to TRBD2. The V gene's germline CDR1 is SEHNR and CDR2 FQNEAQ (reference sequence). This CDR3 spans 16 amino acids. In DNA, the CDR3 is TGCGCCAGCAGCATTCTACTAGCGGGGGGGTACAATGAGCAGTTCTTC. Encoded protein: CASSILLAGGYNEQFF.